A selection of T cell receptor beta chains follows, all from one sample in a study of cytomegalovirus exposure and HLA in healthy donors. The repertoire was sequenced with immunoSEQ multiplex PCR; TCRdb's copy has only in-frame clones and lacks some. The sample consists of 160,000 or so clones, 87% of them appearing once. Input material: PBMCs. The receptors derive from a woman in her 30s in good health and CMV-seronegative. Both conserved end residues are trimmed from each CDR3. Fields, in order: J gene, V gene, CDR3 protein.

J gene: TRBJ2-1
V gene: TRBV4-1
CDR3 protein: ASSHTTSDYNEQF

J gene: TRBJ1-4
V gene: TRBV19
CDR3 protein: ASSPTRGRNEKLF

J gene: TRBJ1-1
V gene: TRBV5-1
CDR3 protein: ASSLGDIRGEAF

J gene: TRBJ2-3
V gene: TRBV7-2
CDR3 protein: ASSTIAGVSTDTQY

J gene: TRBJ2-7
V gene: TRBV19
CDR3 protein: ASSIIPPTGGNEQY

J gene: .
V gene: TRBV6-5
CDR3 protein: ASSLAGVVYEQY

J gene: TRBJ1-1
V gene: TRBV9
CDR3 protein: ASSVLQGGTEAF

J gene: TRBJ1-1
V gene: TRBV27
CDR3 protein: ASGYRENTEAF

J gene: TRBJ2-1
V gene: TRBV11-2
CDR3 protein: ASSYGRLGSGNEQF

J gene: TRBJ2-7
V gene: TRBV7-2
CDR3 protein: ASSLAVVNRGQY

J gene: TRBJ1-5
V gene: TRBV27
CDR3 protein: ASSLTSRGYNRPQH

J gene: .
V gene: TRBV28
CDR3 protein: ASSRSTGWGYEQY

J gene: TRBJ2-7
V gene: TRBV4-1
CDR3 protein: ASSRDRSQDSYEQY

J gene: TRBJ2-7
V gene: TRBV4-3
CDR3 protein: ASSQGVGRTSGGRYEQY

J gene: TRBJ2-3
V gene: TRBV19
CDR3 protein: ASSKGGTRVDTQY

J gene: TRBJ1-6
V gene: TRBV18
CDR3 protein: ASSPGTGGSNSPLH

J gene: TRBJ1-1
V gene: TRBV6-1
CDR3 protein: ASNRGLTEAF

J gene: TRBJ1-3
V gene: TRBV19
CDR3 protein: ASSPRTAQGTIY

J gene: TRBJ1-5
V gene: TRBV2
CDR3 protein: ASSDRGGQPQH

J gene: TRBJ1-1
V gene: TRBV19
CDR3 protein: ASFNRVGALNTEAF

J gene: TRBJ2-3
V gene: TRBV5-6
CDR3 protein: ASSLGAFDRGTDTQY

J gene: TRBJ2-3
V gene: TRBV9
CDR3 protein: ASSEDSGSTDTQY

J gene: TRBJ2-7
V gene: TRBV10-2
CDR3 protein: ASMWQGGEQY

J gene: TRBJ2-5
V gene: TRBV14
CDR3 protein: ASSPPHRKYQETQY

J gene: TRBJ1-1
V gene: TRBV21-1
CDR3 protein: ASSTQGPQNTEAF

J gene: TRBJ1-1
V gene: TRBV5-6
CDR3 protein: ASSSGPSRVAEAF

J gene: TRBJ2-7
V gene: TRBV19
CDR3 protein: ASSIYLGGQIEQY

J gene: TRBJ1-5
V gene: TRBV6-5
CDR3 protein: ASNHVDQPQH

J gene: TRBJ2-2
V gene: TRBV6-4
CDR3 protein: ASSEASVTGELF

J gene: TRBJ2-3
V gene: TRBV28
CDR3 protein: VAAGLGMH

J gene: TRBJ1-5
V gene: TRBV28
CDR3 protein: ASRDTGTGRNQPQH

J gene: TRBJ1-6
V gene: TRBV7-9
CDR3 protein: ASTPLGTGVLNSPLH

J gene: TRBJ1-2
V gene: TRBV5-6
CDR3 protein: ASSQDRVDT

J gene: TRBJ2-1
V gene: TRBV5-1
CDR3 protein: ASSLDGTTYEQF

J gene: TRBJ1-1
V gene: TRBV28
CDR3 protein: ASSRLQGTFNTEAF

J gene: TRBJ2-7
V gene: TRBV13
CDR3 protein: ASSLVVRGNYEQY

J gene: TRBJ2-7
V gene: TRBV10-3
CDR3 protein: AISETGTVDEQY

J gene: TRBJ1-1
V gene: TRBV5-6
CDR3 protein: ASSLAGVAF

J gene: TRBJ1-1
V gene: TRBV14
CDR3 protein: ASSQFGTTTEAF

J gene: TRBJ1-5
V gene: TRBV7-8
CDR3 protein: ASSQNRVSNQPQH

J gene: TRBJ2-7
V gene: TRBV4-3
CDR3 protein: ASSQGLGTGVTYEQY

J gene: TRBJ1-1
V gene: TRBV10-1
CDR3 protein: ASSETGGRNTEAF

J gene: TRBJ1-1
V gene: TRBV6-1
CDR3 protein: ASSEPGQNTEAF

J gene: TRBJ2-3
V gene: TRBV27
CDR3 protein: ASKTRTYASDTQY

J gene: TRBJ2-2
V gene: TRBV30
CDR3 protein: AWSDPSGVRVNTGELF

J gene: TRBJ1-2
V gene: TRBV6-1
CDR3 protein: ASSGLRQGSDGYT

J gene: TRBJ1-2
V gene: TRBV6-5
CDR3 protein: ASSYPGGYT

J gene: TRBJ2-3
V gene: TRBV7-9
CDR3 protein: ASSSYSGTQY

J gene: TRBJ1-1
V gene: TRBV7-9
CDR3 protein: ASSLYPEAF

J gene: TRBJ2-3
V gene: TRBV19
CDR3 protein: ASSRQGARVPPDTQY

J gene: TRBJ2-5
V gene: TRBV4-1
CDR3 protein: ASSQDVASQETLY

J gene: TRBJ2-5
V gene: TRBV5-6
CDR3 protein: ASGTRGTGNQETQY

J gene: TRBJ1-2
V gene: TRBV5-1
CDR3 protein: ASTGQGERDGYT

J gene: TRBJ2-6
V gene: TRBV6-1
CDR3 protein: ASSVIPGQTSSGANVLT

J gene: TRBJ1-2
V gene: TRBV19
CDR3 protein: ASRGLGQTREYGYT

J gene: TRBJ1-5
V gene: TRBV19
CDR3 protein: ASSIVTGLNNQPQH

J gene: TRBJ2-5
V gene: TRBV5-1
CDR3 protein: ASSWGGTGDTTQY

J gene: TRBJ2-3
V gene: TRBV29-1
CDR3 protein: SVEDWTGASDTQY